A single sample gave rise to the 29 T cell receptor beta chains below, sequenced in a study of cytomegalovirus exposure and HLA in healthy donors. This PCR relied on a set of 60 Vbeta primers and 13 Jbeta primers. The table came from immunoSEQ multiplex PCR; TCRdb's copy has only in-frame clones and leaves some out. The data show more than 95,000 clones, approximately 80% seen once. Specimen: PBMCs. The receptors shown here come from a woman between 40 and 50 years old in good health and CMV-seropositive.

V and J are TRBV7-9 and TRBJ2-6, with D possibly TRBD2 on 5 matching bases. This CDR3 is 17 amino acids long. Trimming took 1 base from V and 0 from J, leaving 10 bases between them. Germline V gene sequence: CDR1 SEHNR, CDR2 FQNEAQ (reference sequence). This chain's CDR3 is CASSLDRGLSGANVLTF. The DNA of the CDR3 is TGTGCCAGCAGCTTAGACCGAGGACTCTCTGGGGCCAACGTCCTGACTTTC.

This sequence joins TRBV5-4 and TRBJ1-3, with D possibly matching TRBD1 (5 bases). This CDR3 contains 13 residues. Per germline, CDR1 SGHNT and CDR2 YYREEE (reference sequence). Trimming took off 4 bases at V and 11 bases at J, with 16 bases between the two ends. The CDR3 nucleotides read TGTGCCAGCAGCCCCGGTCAGGGAACTCCCATATATTTT. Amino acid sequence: CASSPGQGTPIYF.

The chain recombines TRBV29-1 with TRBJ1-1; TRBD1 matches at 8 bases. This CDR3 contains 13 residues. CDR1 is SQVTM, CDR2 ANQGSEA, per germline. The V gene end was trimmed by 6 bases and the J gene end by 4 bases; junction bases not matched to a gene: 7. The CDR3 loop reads CSVRDRGGTEAFF. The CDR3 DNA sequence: TGCAGCGTGAGAGACAGGGGCGGCACTGAAGCTTTCTTT.

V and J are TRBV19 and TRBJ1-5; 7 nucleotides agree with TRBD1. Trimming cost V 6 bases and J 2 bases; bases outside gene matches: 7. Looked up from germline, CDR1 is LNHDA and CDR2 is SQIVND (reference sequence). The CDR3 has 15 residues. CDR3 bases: TGTGCCAGTAGGGCAGGGGGAAGCGGCAATCAGCCCCAGCATTTT. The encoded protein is CASRAGGSGNQPQHF.

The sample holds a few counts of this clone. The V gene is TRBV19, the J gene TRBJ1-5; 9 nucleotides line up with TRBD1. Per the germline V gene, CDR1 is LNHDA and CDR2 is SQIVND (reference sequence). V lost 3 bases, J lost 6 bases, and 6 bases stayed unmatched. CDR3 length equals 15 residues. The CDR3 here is CASSILQGARQPQHF. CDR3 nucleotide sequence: TGTGCCAGTAGTATTCTACAGGGGGCACGTCAGCCCCAGCATTTT. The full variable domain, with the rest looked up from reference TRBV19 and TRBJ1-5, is DGGITQSPKYLFRKEGQNVTLSCEQNLNHDAMYWYRQDPGQGLRLIYYSQIVNDFQKGDIAEGYSVSREKKESFPLTVTSAQKNPTAFYLCASSILQGARQPQHFGDGTRLSIL.

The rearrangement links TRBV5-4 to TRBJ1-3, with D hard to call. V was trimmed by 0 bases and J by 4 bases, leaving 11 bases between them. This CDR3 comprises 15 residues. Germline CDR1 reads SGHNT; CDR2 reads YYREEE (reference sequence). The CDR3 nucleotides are TGTGCCAGCAGCTTGGGGGTAGGGAGAGGAAACACCATATATTTT. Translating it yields CASSLGVGRGNTIYF.

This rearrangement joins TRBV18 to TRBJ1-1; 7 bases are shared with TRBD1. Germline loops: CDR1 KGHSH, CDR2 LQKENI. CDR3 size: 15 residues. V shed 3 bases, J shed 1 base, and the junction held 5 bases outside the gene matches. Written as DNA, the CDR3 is TGTGCCAGCTCACCGACAGGGATAGGGAACACTGAAGCTTTCTTT. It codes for CASSPTGIGNTEAFF.

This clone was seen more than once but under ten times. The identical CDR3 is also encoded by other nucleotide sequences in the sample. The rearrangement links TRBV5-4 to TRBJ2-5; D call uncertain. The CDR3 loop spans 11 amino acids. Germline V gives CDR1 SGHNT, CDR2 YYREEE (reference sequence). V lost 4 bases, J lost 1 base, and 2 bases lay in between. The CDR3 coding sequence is TGTGCCAGCAGCCTCCAAGAGACCCAGTACTTC. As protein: CASSLQETQYF.

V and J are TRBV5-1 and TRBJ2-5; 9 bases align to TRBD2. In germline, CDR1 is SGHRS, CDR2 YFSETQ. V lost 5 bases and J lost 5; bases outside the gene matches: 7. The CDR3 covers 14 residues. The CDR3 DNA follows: TGCGCCAGCAGTGTCGGGACTAGCAGCGAGACCCAGTACTTC. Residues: CASSVGTSSETQYF.

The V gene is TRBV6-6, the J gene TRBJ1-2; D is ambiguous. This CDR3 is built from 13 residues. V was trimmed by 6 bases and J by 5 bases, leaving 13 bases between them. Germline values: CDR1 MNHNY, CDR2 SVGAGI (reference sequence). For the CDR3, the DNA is TGTGCCAGCAGCCCCGGCGTGGAGTATGGCTACACCTTC. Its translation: CASSPGVEYGYTF.

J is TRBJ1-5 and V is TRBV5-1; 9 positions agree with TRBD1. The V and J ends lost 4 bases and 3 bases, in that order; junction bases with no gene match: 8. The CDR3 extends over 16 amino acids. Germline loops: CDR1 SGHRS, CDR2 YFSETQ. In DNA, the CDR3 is TGCGCCAGCAGCCCTTCCACAGGGGGCATCAATCAGCCCCAGCATTTT. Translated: CASSPSTGGINQPQHF.

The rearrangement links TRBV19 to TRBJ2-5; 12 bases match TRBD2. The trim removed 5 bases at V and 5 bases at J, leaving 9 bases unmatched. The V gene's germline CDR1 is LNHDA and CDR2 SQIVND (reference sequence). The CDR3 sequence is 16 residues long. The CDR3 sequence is CASSVSSGRARETQYF. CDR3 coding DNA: TGTGCCAGTAGTGTATCTAGCGGGAGGGCGCGGGAGACCCAGTACTTC.

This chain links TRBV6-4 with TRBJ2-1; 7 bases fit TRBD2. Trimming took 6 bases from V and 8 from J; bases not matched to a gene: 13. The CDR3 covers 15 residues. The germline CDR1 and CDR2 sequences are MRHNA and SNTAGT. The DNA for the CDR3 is TGTGCCAGCAGCCTATGGGGGGGGAGAGTGTATGAGCAGTTCTTC. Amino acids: CASSLWGGRVYEQFF.

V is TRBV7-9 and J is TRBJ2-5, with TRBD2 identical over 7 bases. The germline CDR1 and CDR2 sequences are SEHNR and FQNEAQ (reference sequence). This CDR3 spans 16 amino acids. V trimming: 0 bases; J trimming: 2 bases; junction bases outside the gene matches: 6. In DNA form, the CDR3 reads TGTGCCAGCAGCTTAGCTGGCAGGGAGGGACAAGAGACCCAGTACTTC. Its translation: CASSLAGREGQETQYF.

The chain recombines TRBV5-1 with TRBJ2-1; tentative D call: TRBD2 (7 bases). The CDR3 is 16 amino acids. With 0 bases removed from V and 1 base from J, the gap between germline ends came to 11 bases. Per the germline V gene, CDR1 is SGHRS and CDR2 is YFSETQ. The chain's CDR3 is CASSLESGTSYNEQFF. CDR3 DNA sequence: TGCGCCAGCAGCTTGGAGAGCGGGACATCCTACAATGAGCAGTTCTTC.

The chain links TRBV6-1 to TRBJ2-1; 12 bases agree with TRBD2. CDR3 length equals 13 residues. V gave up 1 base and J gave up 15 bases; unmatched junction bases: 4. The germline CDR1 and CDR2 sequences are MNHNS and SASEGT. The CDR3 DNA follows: TGTGCCAGCAGTGAAGGTGTACTAGCGGGAGGGTTCTTC. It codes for CASSEGVLAGGFF.

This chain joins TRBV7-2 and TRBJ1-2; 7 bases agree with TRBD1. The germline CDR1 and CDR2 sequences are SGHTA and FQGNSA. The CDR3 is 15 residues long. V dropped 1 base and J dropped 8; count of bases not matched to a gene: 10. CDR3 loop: CASSLVYRDRKGYTF. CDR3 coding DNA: TGTGCCAGCAGCTTAGTTTATCGGGACAGAAAGGGCTACACCTTC.

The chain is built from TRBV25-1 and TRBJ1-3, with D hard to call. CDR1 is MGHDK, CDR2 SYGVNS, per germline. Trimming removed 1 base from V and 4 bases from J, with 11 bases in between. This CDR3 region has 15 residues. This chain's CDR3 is CASSELRQVGNTIYF. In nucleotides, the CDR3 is TGTGCCAGCAGTGAATTAAGGCAGGTCGGAAACACCATATATTTT.

The CDR3 bases are TGTGCCACCAGCAGACGCCGGGACAGGGCTACCGGGGAGCTGTTTTTT. It specifies CATSRRRDRATGELFF. The rearrangement joins TRBV15 to TRBJ2-2; TRBD1 matches at 9 bases. The V gene end was trimmed by 2 bases and the J gene end by 5 bases; junction bases not matched to a gene: 6. From germline, CDR1 is LNHNV and CDR2 YYDKDF (reference sequence). The CDR3 contains 16 residues.

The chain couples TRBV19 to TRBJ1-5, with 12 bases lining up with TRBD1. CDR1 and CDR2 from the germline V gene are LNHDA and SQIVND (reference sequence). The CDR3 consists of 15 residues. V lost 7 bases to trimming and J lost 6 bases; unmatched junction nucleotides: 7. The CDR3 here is CASIALGQGAQPQHF. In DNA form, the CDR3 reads TGTGCCAGTATCGCCTTGGGACAGGGGGCTCAGCCCCAGCATTTT.

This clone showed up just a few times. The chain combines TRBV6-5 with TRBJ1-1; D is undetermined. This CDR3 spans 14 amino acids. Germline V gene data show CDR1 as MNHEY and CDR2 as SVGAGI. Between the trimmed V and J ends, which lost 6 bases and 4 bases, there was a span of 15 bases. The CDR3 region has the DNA TGTGCCAGCAGCCGGGCCATCGAGGGCACTGAAGCTTTCTTT. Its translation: CASSRAIEGTEAFF.

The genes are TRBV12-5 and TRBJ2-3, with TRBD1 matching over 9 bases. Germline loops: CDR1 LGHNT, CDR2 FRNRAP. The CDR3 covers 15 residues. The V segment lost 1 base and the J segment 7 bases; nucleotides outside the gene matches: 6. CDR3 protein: CASGLDGTGRYTQYF. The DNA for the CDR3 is TGTGCTAGTGGTTTGGACGGGACAGGGCGGTATACGCAGTATTTT. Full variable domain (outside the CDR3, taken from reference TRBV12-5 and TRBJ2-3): DARVTQTPRHKVTEMGQEVTMRCQPILGHNTVFWYRQTMMQGLELLAYFRNRAPLDDSGMPKDRFSAEMPDATLATLKIQPSEPRDSAVYFCASGLDGTGRYTQYFGPGTRLTVL.

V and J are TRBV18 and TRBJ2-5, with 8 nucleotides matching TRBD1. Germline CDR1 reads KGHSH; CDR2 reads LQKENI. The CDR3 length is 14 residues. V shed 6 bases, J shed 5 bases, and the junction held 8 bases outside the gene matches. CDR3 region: CASSPDRGEETQYF. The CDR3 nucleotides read TGTGCCAGCTCCCCAGACAGGGGCGAGGAGACCCAGTACTTC.

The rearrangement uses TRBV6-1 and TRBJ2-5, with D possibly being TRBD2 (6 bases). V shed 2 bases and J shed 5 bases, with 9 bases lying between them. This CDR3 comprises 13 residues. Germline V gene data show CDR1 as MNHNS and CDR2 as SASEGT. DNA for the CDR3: TGTGCCAGCAGTGAATGGGGGGAGGAGACCCAGTACTTC. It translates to CASSEWGEETQYF.

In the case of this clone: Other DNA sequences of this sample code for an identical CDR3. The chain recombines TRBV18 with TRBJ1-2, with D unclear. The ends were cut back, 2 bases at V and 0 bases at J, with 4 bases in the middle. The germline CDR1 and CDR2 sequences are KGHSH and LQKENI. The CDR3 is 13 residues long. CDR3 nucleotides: TGTGCCAGCTCACCAGACTCTAACTATGGCTACACCTTC. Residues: CASSPDSNYGYTF.

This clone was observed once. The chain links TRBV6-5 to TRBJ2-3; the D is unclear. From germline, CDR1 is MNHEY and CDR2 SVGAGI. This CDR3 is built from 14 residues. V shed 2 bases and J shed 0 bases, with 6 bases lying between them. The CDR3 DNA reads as TGTGCCAGCAGTTACAAGGAGAGCACAGATACGCAGTATTTT. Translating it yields CASSYKESTDTQYF.

The CDR3 DNA sequence: TGTGCCAGCAGTCCAGCGGGGGGTAACACTGAAGCTTTCTTT. Protein sequence: CASSPAGGNTEAFF. This chain uses TRBV28 with TRBJ1-1; possibly TRBD1 for D (5 bases). Per germline, CDR1 MDHEN and CDR2 SYDVKM. The CDR3 runs 14 residues. V lost 5 bases and J lost 2, with 12 bases in between.

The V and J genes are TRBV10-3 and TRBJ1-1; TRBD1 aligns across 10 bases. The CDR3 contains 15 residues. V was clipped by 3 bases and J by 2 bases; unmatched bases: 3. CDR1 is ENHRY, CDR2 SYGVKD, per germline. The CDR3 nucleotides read TGTGCCATCAGTGACCGGGACAGGGGAAACACTGAAGCTTTCTTT. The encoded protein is CAISDRDRGNTEAFF.

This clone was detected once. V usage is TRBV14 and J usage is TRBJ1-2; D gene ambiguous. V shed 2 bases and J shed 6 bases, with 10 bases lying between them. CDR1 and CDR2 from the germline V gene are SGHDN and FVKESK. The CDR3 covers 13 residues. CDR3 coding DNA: TGTGCCAGCAGCCAATTAGGACTGAATGGCTACACCTTC. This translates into CASSQLGLNGYTF.